This entry lists 30 T cell receptor beta chains sequenced from one sample in a study of T cell responses to AZD1222 COVID-19 vaccine. Repertoires were generated with immunoSEQ multiplex PCR, while TCRdb's copy carries only in-frame clones and drops some. Among about 150,000 clones, around nine tenths were seen once, and the ten largest hold around 1.7%. The source material was peripheral blood, sampled 28 days after the second AZD1222 dose. Receptors were obtained from an adult who received the AZD1222 COVID-19 vaccine.

This chain connects TRBV2 to TRBJ1-6, with D perhaps TRBD1 (5 bases). Trimming left V 7 bases short and J 10 bases short, with 20 bases between. Germline V lookup: CDR1 SNHLY, CDR2 FYNNEI. This CDR3 comprises 15 residues. The DNA of the CDR3 is TGTGCCAGCAAACGGACTGGTGCTGGGGCCTCACCCCTCCACTTT. Protein: CASKRTGAGASPLHF. The whole variable domain, remainder taken from reference TRBV2 and TRBJ1-6, is EPEVTQTPSHQVTQMGQEVILRCVPISNHLYFYWYRQILGQKVEFLVSFYNNEISEKSEIFDDQFSVERPDGSNFTLKIRSTKLEDSAMYFCASKRTGAGASPLHFGNGTRLTVT.

In this sample, this clone turned up a few times. The CDR3 sequence: CASSSFTGTSGRAWVDTQYF. CDR3 in DNA: TGTGCCAGCAGTTCCTTCACCGGGACTAGCGGGAGGGCCTGGGTGGATACGCAGTATTTT. The chain uses TRBV6-2 or TRBV6-3 and TRBJ2-3; 16 bases match TRBD2. Per germline, CDR1 MNHEY and CDR2 SVGEGT. This CDR3 has 20 residues. With 4 bases clipped from V and 6 bases from J, the junction kept 16 bases outside the gene matches.

In this sample, this clone turned up once. V is TRBV9 and J is TRBJ1-2; unclear D gene. The V end lost 3 bases, the J end lost 6 bases, and 21 bases lay between the germline ends. Germline assignment: CDR1 SGDLS and CDR2 YYNGEE. CDR3 length equals 16 residues. In DNA, the CDR3 is TGTGCCAGCAGCGCATCCACCGGGCCGCGGGAGGATGGCTACACCTTC. Its translation: CASSASTGPREDGYTF.

The chain links TRBV19 to TRBJ2-5; TRBD2 matches 10 bases. Germline lookup yields CDR1 LNHDA and CDR2 SQIVND (reference sequence). Germline trimming cut 1 base from V and 3 bases from J; bases unmatched to any gene: 2. This CDR3 is 15 amino acids long. This CDR3 reads CASSIGTSGKETQYF. The CDR3 nucleotides read TGTGCCAGTAGTATAGGGACTAGCGGAAAAGAGACCCAGTACTTC.

The chain combines TRBV4-1 with TRBJ2-5, with 7 bases identical to TRBD1. J was trimmed by 3 bases and V by 6 bases; bases with no gene match: 7. The CDR3 runs to 14 residues. Germline V gene lookup returns CDR1 MGHRA and CDR2 YSYEKL. CDR3 sequence: CASRRTGTKETQYF. In DNA form, the CDR3 reads TGCGCCAGCAGGCGGACAGGTACCAAAGAGACCCAGTACTTC.

This clone was picked up one time. The chain links TRBV14 to TRBJ2-5, with D unresolved. Trimming stripped 4 bases from V and 5 bases from J, with 11 bases between. Germline assignment: CDR1 SGHDN and CDR2 FVKESK. The CDR3 sequence is 13 residues long. The CDR3 DNA reads TGTGCCAGCAGCCCTCGGGTCCGGGAGACCCAGTACTTC. It codes for CASSPRVRETQYF. The variable domain in full, with the rest retrieved from reference TRBV14 and TRBJ2-5, is EAGVTQFPSHSVIEKGQTVTLRCDPISGHDNLYWYRRVMGKEIKFLLHFVKESKQDESGMPNNRFLAERTGGTYSTLKVQPAELEDSGVYFCASSPRVRETQYFGPGTRLLVL.

This chain joins TRBV28 and TRBJ1-5; 9 nucleotides agree with TRBD1. The CDR3 spans 18 residues. Germline loops: CDR1 MDHEN, CDR2 SYDVKM. V gave up 4 bases and J gave up 1 base; unmatched junction bases: 11. The CDR3 DNA follows: TGTGCCAGCAGTTCCTCCTCGGGACAGGGAATGAGCAATCAGCCCCAGCATTTT. This sequence encodes CASSSSSGQGMSNQPQHF.

This rearrangement joins TRBV3-1 (or the pseudogene TRBV3-2) to TRBJ2-3; TRBD2 aligns across 10 bases. Germline values: CDR1 LGHDT, CDR2 YNNKEL (reference sequence). This CDR3 region has 15 residues. The trim removed 8 bases at V and 4 bases at J, leaving 9 bases unmatched. The CDR3 bases are TGTGCCAGCGGCTTAGCGGGAGGCCTCCCAGATACGCAGTATTTT. It specifies CASGLAGGLPDTQYF.

The genes are TRBV7-2 and TRBJ2-3; 11 bases are shared with TRBD2. The CDR3 is 16 residues long. From germline, CDR1 is SGHTA and CDR2 FQGNSA. Losses at the gene ends were 3 bases for V and 0 bases for J; bases not matched to a gene: 2. In DNA, the CDR3 is TGTGCCAGCAGCTTGGGACTAGCGGAGAGCACAGATACGCAGTATTTT. Protein sequence: CASSLGLAESTDTQYF.

V and J are TRBV7-6 and TRBJ2-7; D might be TRBD2 (7 bases). The CDR3 totals 15 residues. Deletions cut 2 bases from V and 0 bases from J, with 11 bases between. In germline, CDR1 is SGHVS, CDR2 FNYEAQ. CDR3: CASSLRGGASYEQYF. DNA of the CDR3: TGTGCCAGCAGCTTAAGGGGGGGGGCCTCCTACGAGCAGTACTTC.

V is TRBV9 and J is TRBJ1-1; 7 bases are shared with TRBD1. This CDR3 spans 15 amino acids. Germline assignment: CDR1 SGDLS and CDR2 YYNGEE. The junction had 5 bases not matched to a gene; V was cut back by 2 bases and J by 1 base. The CDR3 sequence: CASSVSGTENTEAFF. CDR3 DNA: TGTGCCAGCAGCGTTTCTGGGACAGAGAACACTGAAGCTTTCTTT.

CDR3 sequence: CASSLIRTYEQYF. The CDR3 nucleotides are TGTGCCAGCAGTTTAATACGGACCTACGAGCAGTACTTC. This rearrangement joins TRBV28 to TRBJ2-7; D is ambiguous. From germline, CDR1 is MDHEN and CDR2 SYDVKM. This CDR3 contains 13 residues. Trimming cost V 2 bases and J 2 bases, with 7 bases left between them.

The count of this clone is one. This chain uses TRBV13 with TRBJ2-7, with D uncertain. Germline loops: CDR1 PRHDT, CDR2 FYEKMQ (reference sequence). V was pared by 4 bases and J by 0 bases, with 16 bases between. The CDR3 covers 16 residues. CDR3 region: CASSSAGRYPSYEQYF. In DNA, the CDR3 is TGTGCCAGCAGCTCGGCCGGACGGTATCCCTCCTACGAGCAGTACTTC.

This sequence joins TRBV25-1 and TRBJ1-1; perhaps TRBD1 as D (5 bases). CDR3 length equals 14 residues. CDR1 and CDR2 (germline): MGHDK, SYGVNS. Between the trimmed V and J ends, which lost 7 bases and 1 base, there was a span of 13 bases. The CDR3 DNA reads as TGTGCCAGCACTCCCCCGGGGGGGAACACTGAAGCTTTCTTT. Translating it yields CASTPPGGNTEAFF.

The chain recombines TRBV6-2 or TRBV6-3 with TRBJ2-7; TRBD1 might be the D (5 bases). Trimming stripped 5 bases from V and 2 bases from J, with 16 bases between. The CDR3 is made up of 15 amino acids. Germline CDR1 MNHEY, CDR2 SVGEGT. CDR3 sequence reads: CASSTPDTNTYEQYF. The DNA for the CDR3 is TGTGCCAGCAGTACCCCGGACACCAACACCTACGAGCAGTACTTC.

This sequence joins TRBV19 and TRBJ1-3; unclear D gene. The CDR3 runs 14 residues. V dropped 5 bases and J dropped 0 bases, with 8 bases sitting between them. Germline-derived CDR1 and CDR2 are LNHDA and SQIVND (reference sequence). CDR3 nucleotides: TGTGCCAGTAGTTCCGCGGGCTCTGGAAACACCATATATTTT. Translation gives CASSSAGSGNTIYF.

The V gene is TRBV2, the J gene TRBJ2-2; 7 bases align to TRBD1. Germline trimming cut 2 bases from V and 5 bases from J; bases unmatched to any gene: 5. The CDR3 covers 15 residues. CDR1 is SNHLY, CDR2 FYNNEI, per germline. The CDR3 DNA follows: TGTGCCAGCAGTGAACTCGGGACAGCAACCGGGGAGCTGTTTTTT. Translated: CASSELGTATGELFF. The whole variable domain, remainder taken from reference TRBV2 and TRBJ2-2, is EPEVTQTPSHQVTQMGQEVILRCVPISNHLYFYWYRQILGQKVEFLVSFYNNEISEKSEIFDDQFSVERPDGSNFTLKIRSTKLEDSAMYFCASSELGTATGELFFGEGSRLTVL.

The rearrangement links TRBV28 to TRBJ1-1; D remains ambiguous. The V and J ends lost 2 bases and 12 bases respectively, with 22 bases between them. The germline V gene has CDR1 MDHEN and CDR2 SYDVKM. CDR3 length: 15 residues. CDR3 DNA: TGTGCCAGCAGTTTAGCGGTCTTCAGGCCGACGGAAACTTTCTTT. Translated, it gives CASSLAVFRPTETFF.

The genes are TRBV5-6 and TRBJ1-1; possibly TRBD1 for D (6 bases). Trimming took 1 base from V and 7 from J, leaving 8 bases between them. The CDR3 is made up of 12 amino acids. Germline V lookup: CDR1 SGHDT, CDR2 YYEEEE. CDR3 sequence (DNA): TGTGCCAGCAGCTTGTCCAGGGGTGAAGCTTTCTTT. Translation: CASSLSRGEAFF.

The chain uses TRBV7-3 and TRBJ2-1; D remains ambiguous. V was clipped by 0 bases and J by 10 bases, with 7 bases between them. CDR1 SGHTA and CDR2 FQGTGA come from the germline V gene. The CDR3 contains 12 residues. The CDR3 bases are TGTGCCAGCAGCTTAACGGTCGGGGAGCAGTTCTTC. It codes for CASSLTVGEQFF.

This clone has a handful of counts. This chain links TRBV5-8 with TRBJ1-5; D is perhaps TRBD1 (5 bases). From germline, CDR1 is SGHTS and CDR2 YDEGEE. Trimming took off 2 bases at V and 2 bases at J, with 8 bases between the two ends. The CDR3 is 14 amino acids. The CDR3 protein is CASSFRGGNQPQHF. The CDR3 DNA reads as TGTGCCAGCAGCTTCCGGGGGGGCAATCAGCCCCAGCATTTT.

This chain joins TRBV4-2 and TRBJ2-7; D is possibly TRBD2 (6 bases). CDR1 LGHNA and CDR2 YNFKEQ come from the germline V gene. The germline V and J ends were trimmed by 5 bases and 5 bases, with 16 bases remaining between them. The CDR3 loop spans 14 amino acids. CDR3 in DNA: TGTGCCAGCAGCGGTTCGGGAGACGCCGACGAGCAGTACTTC. Its protein is CASSGSGDADEQYF.

The genes are TRBV4-1 and TRBJ1-5, with D possibly being TRBD1 (6 bases). From germline, CDR1 is MGHRA and CDR2 YSYEKL. The CDR3 covers 17 residues. Trimming pared 1 base from V and 0 bases from J, leaving 13 bases between. CDR3 loop: CASSQGSGAYSNQPQHF. The CDR3, as DNA: TGCGCCAGCAGCCAAGGGTCAGGGGCTTATAGCAATCAGCCCCAGCATTTT.

The V and J genes are TRBV24-1 and TRBJ1-1; D might be TRBD1 (6 bases). In germline, CDR1 is KGHDR, CDR2 SFDVKD. The V gene lost 7 bases and the J gene lost 3 bases, with 14 bases spanning the gap. The CDR3 sequence is 14 residues long. The CDR3 region is CATSSPGGYTEAFF. As DNA, the CDR3 is TGTGCCACCAGCTCCCCTGGGGGCTACACTGAAGCTTTCTTT.

This chain connects TRBV18 to TRBJ2-3, with 7 bases fitting TRBD1. Germline V gene sequence: CDR1 KGHSH, CDR2 LQKENI. Trimming removed 6 bases from V and 4 bases from J; junction bases left unmatched: 10. This CDR3 comprises 15 residues. CDR3 in amino acids: CASSPARQGSDTQYF. CDR3 sequence (DNA): TGTGCCAGCTCCCCCGCCCGACAGGGCTCAGATACGCAGTATTTT.

The J gene is TRBJ1-2, the V gene TRBV29-1, with TRBD1 identical over 8 bases. Germline V CDR1 and CDR2: SQVTM, ANQGSEA. The CDR3 is made up of 15 amino acids. J was trimmed by 4 bases and V by 7 bases; bases with no gene match: 14. The CDR3 nucleotides read TGCAGCGGACTCGGGGGGACAGGCGTGGGCTATGGCTACACCTTC. Protein: CSGLGGTGVGYGYTF. Full variable domain (remainder filled in from reference TRBV29-1 and TRBJ1-2): SAVISQKPSRDICQRGTSLTIQCQVDSQVTMMFWYRQQPGQSLTLIATANQGSEATYESGFVIDKFPISRPNLTFSTLTVSNMSPEDSSIYLCSGLGGTGVGYGYTFGSGTRLTVV.

The V gene is TRBV28, the J gene TRBJ1-5; the D is unclear. This CDR3 is 12 amino acids long. The germline V gene encodes CDR1 MDHEN and CDR2 SYDVKM. V lost 8 bases to trimming and J lost 1 base, with 6 bases between them. The CDR3 sequence: CASHGSNQPQHF. CDR3 sequence (DNA): TGTGCCAGCCACGGGAGCAATCAGCCCCAGCATTTT.

The genes are TRBV7-6 and TRBJ2-3; the match to TRBD2 covers 15 bases. Germline CDR1 and CDR2: SGHVS and FNYEAQ. Germline trimming cut 5 bases from V and 3 bases from J; bases unmatched to any gene: 9. This CDR3 region has 18 residues. Here the CDR3 reads CASSAGTSGRPPTDTQYF. CDR3 nucleotides: TGTGCCAGCAGCGCGGGGACTAGCGGGAGGCCCCCGACAGATACGCAGTATTTT.

This chain connects TRBV12-3 or TRBV12-4 to TRBJ1-1; D is unresolved. Trimming pared 6 bases from V and 0 bases from J, leaving 8 bases between. CDR3 size: 13 residues. In DNA, the CDR3 is TGTGCCAGCAGAGGGCAGGTGAACACTGAAGCTTTCTTT. Translated, it gives CASRGQVNTEAFF.

The CDR3 region is CASTHKVLINYGYTF. In DNA, the CDR3 is TGTGCCAGCACCCACAAGGTTCTCATCAACTATGGCTACACCTTC. J is TRBJ1-2 and V is TRBV3-1 (or the pseudogene TRBV3-2), with no clear D. V lost 7 bases and J 2 bases, leaving 17 bases between the germline ends. Germline V gene data show CDR1 as LGHDT and CDR2 as YNNKEL (reference sequence). The CDR3 totals 15 residues.